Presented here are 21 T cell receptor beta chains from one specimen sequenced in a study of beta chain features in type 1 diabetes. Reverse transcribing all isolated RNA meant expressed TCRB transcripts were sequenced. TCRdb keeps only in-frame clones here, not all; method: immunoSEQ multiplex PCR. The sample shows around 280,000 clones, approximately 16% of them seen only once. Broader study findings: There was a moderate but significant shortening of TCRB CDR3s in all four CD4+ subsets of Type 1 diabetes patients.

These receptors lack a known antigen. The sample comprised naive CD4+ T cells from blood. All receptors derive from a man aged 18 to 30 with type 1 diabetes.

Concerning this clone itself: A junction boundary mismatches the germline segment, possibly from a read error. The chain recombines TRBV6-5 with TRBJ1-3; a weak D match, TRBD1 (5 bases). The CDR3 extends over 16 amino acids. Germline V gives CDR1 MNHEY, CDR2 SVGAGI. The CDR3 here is CASRYGGEHSGNTIYF. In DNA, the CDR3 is TGTGCCAGCCGTTATGGAGGGGAACACTCTGGAAACACCATATATTTT.

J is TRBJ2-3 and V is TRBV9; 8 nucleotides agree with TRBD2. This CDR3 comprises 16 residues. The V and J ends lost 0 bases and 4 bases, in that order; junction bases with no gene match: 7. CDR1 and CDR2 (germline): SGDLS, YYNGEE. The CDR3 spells CASSVGTSPRSDTQYF. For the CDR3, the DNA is TGTGCCAGCAGCGTAGGGACTAGCCCTAGATCAGATACGCAGTATTTT. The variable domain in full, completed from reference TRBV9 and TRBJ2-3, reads DSGVTQTPKHLITATGQRVTLRCSPRSGDLSVYWYQQSLDQGLQFLIQYYNGEERAKGNILERFSAQQFPDLHSELNLSSLELGDSALYFCASSVGTSPRSDTQYFGPGTRLTVL.

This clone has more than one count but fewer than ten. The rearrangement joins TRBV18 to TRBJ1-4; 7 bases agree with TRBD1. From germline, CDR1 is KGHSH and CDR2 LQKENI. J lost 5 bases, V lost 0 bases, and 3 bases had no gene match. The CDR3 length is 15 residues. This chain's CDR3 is CASSPPGQTNEKLFF. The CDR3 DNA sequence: TGTGCCAGCTCACCACCGGGACAGACAAATGAAAAACTGTTTTTT.

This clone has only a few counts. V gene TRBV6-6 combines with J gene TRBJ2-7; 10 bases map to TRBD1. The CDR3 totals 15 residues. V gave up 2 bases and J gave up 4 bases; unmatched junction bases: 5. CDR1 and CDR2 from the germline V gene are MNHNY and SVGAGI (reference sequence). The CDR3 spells CASSYPGTGVYEQYF. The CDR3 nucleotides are TGTGCCAGCAGTTACCCAGGGACAGGGGTGTACGAGCAGTACTTC.

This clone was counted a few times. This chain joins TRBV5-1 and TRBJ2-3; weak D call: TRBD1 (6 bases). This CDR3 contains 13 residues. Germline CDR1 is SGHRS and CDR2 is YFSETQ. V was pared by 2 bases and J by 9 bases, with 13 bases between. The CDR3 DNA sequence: TGCGCCAGCAGCTTTGGGACATCCGAGACGCAGTATTTT. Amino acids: CASSFGTSETQYF.

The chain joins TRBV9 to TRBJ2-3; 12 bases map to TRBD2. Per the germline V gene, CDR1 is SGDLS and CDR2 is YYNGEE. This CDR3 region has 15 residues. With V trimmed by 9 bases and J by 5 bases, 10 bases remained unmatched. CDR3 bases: TGTGCCATCCTAGCGGGGGGGCCGAGGAAAGATACGCAGTATTTT. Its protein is CAILAGGPRKDTQYF. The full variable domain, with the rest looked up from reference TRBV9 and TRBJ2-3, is DSGVTQTPKHLITATGQRVTLRCSPRSGDLSVYWYQQSLDQGLQFLIQYYNGEERAKGNILERFSAQQFPDLHSELNLSSLELGDSALYFCAILAGGPRKDTQYFGPGTRLTVL.

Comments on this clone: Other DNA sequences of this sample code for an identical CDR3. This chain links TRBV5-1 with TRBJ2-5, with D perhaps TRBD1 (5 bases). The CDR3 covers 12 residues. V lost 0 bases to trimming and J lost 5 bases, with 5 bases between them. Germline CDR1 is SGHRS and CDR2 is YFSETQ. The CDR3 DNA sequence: TGCGCCAGCAGCTTGGGACAGGAGACCCAGTACTTC. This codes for CASSLGQETQYF.

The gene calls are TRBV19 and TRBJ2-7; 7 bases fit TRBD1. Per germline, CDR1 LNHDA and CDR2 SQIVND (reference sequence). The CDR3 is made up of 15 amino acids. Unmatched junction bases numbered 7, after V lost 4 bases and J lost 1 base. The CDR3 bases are TGTGCCAGTAGTAGGCACGTGACAGGGTCCTACGAGCAGTACTTC. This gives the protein CASSRHVTGSYEQYF. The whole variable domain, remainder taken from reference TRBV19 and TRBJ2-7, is DGGITQSPKYLFRKEGQNVTLSCEQNLNHDAMYWYRQDPGQGLRLIYYSQIVNDFQKGDIAEGYSVSREKKESFPLTVTSAQKNPTAFYLCASSRHVTGSYEQYFGPGTRLTVT.

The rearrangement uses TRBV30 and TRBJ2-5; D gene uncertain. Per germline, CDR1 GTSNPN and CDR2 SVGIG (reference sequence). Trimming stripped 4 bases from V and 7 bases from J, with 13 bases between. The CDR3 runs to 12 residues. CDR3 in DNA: TGTGCCTGGAACCTAGACTCGGTGACCCAGTACTTC. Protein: CAWNLDSVTQYF. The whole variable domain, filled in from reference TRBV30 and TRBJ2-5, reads SQTIHQWPATLVQPVGSPLSLECTVEGTSNPNLYWYRQAAGRGLQLLFYSVGIGQISSEVPQNLSASRPQDRQFILSSKKLLLSDSGFYLCAWNLDSVTQYFGPGTRLLVL.

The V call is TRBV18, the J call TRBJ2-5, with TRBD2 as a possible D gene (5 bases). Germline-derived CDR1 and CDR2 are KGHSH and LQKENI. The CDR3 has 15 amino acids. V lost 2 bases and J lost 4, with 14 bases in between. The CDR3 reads CASSPSQAAGETQYF. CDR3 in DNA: TGTGCCAGCTCACCAAGTCAGGCGGCGGGAGAGACCCAGTACTTC.

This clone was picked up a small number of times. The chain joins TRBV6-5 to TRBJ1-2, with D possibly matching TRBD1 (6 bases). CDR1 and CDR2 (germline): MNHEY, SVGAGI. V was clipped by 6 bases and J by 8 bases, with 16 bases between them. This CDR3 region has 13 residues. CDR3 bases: TGTGCCAGCAGCCGAGGGGGGGGAGGGGGCTACACCTTC. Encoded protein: CASSRGGGGGYTF.

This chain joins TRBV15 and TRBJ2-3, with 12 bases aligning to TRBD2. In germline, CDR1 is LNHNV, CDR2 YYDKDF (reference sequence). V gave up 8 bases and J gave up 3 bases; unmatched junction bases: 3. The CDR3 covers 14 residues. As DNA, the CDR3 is TGTGCCACCCGGACTAGCGGGACGACAGATACGCAGTATTTT. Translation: CATRTSGTTDTQYF.

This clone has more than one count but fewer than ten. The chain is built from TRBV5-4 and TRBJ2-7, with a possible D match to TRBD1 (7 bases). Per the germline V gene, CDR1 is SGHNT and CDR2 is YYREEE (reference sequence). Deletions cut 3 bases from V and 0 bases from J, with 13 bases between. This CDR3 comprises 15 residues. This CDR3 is CASSWGDSSSYEQYF. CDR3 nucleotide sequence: TGTGCCAGCAGCTGGGGGGACAGCTCCTCCTACGAGCAGTACTTC.

The CDR3 region has the DNA TGTGCCAGTAGTATAGCTACCGGGTCCTACGAGCAGTACTTC. Amino acids: CASSIATGSYEQYF. This chain uses TRBV19 with TRBJ2-7; D uncertain. V was trimmed by 1 base and J by 1 base, leaving 8 bases between them. This CDR3 has 14 amino acids. The germline V gene encodes CDR1 LNHDA and CDR2 SQIVND (reference sequence).

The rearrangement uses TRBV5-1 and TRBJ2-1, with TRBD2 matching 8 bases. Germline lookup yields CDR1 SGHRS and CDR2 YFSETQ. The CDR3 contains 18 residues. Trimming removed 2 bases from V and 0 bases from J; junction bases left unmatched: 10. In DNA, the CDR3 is TGCGCCAGCAGCTTTTTAGCGGGATCCCCGCCCTCCTACAATGAGCAGTTCTTC. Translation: CASSFLAGSPPSYNEQFF.

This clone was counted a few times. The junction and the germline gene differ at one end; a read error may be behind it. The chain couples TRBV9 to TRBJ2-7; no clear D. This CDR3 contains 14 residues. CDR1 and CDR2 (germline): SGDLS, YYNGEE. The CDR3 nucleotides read TGTGCCAGCAGCGTAGTACAGCCTTCACGCTTTTGTTGTTGG. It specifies CASSVVQPSRFCCW.

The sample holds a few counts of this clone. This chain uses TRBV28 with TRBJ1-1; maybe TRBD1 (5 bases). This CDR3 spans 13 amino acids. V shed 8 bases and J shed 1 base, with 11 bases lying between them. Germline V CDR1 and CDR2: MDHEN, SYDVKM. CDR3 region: CASRGDENTEAFF. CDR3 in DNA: TGTGCCAGCCGGGGGGACGAGAACACTGAAGCTTTCTTT.

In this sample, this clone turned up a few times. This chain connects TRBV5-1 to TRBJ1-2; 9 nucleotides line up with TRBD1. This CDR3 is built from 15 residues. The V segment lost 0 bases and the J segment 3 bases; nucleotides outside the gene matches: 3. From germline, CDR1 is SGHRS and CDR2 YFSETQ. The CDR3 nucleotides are TGCGCCAGCAGCTTGGGGGACAGGGTTGACTATGGCTACACCTTC. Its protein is CASSLGDRVDYGYTF.

In DNA form, the CDR3 reads TGTGCCAGCAGGGGGGGACAGGGATTCGAGCAGTACTTC. It is translated as CASRGGQGFEQYF. This chain uses TRBV5-5 with TRBJ2-5; 9 bases are shared with TRBD1. The DNA end favors TRBJ2-7, so the J call may be wrong. The CDR3 has 13 residues. Germline V gene lookup returns CDR1 SGHKS and CDR2 YYEKEE (reference sequence).

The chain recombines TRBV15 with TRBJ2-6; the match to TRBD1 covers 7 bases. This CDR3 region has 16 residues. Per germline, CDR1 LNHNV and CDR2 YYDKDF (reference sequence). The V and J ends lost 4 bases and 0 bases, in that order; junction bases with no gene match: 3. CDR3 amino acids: CATSKDRYSGANVLTF. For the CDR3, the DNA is TGTGCCACCAGCAAGGACAGGTACTCTGGGGCCAACGTCCTGACTTTC.

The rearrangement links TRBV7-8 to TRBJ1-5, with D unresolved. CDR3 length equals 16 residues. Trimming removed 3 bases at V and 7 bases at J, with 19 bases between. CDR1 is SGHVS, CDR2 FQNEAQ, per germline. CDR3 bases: TGTGCCAGCAGCTTTCACCTGTCCAGCGGCGGGCAGCCCCAGCATTTT. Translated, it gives CASSFHLSSGGQPQHF.